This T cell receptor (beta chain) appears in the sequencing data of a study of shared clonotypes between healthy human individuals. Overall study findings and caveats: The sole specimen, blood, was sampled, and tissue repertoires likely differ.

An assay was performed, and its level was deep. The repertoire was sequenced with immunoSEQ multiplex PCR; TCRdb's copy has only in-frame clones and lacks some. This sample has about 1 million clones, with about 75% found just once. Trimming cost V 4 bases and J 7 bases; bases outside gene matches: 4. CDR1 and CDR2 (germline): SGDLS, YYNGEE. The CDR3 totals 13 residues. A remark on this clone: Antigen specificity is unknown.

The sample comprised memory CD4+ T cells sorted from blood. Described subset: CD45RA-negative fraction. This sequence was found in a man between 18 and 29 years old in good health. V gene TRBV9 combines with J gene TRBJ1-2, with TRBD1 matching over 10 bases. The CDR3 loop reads CASSPWDRGGYTF. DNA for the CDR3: TGTGCCAGCAGCCCCTGGGACAGGGGTGGCTACACCTTC.